Included here is one TCR beta chain sequence, with context. Its antigen is unknown. Using a J-beta primer mix together with a sample-barcoded 5' primer, a second PCR was run for roughly 6 to 11 cycles. TCRdb fed the 5' RACE reads into MiXCR, producing one record per CDR3 protein. The data hold around 800,000 distinct CDR3 sequences, with less than 80% observed a single time. The sample is drawn from a study of blood T cells in healthy people across ages. Study outcomes and limitations: Long-lived donors had more naive CD4+ cells and higher diversity than aged donors. Diversity estimates drawn from one million T cells were deemed underestimates.

Collection of ten milliliters of peripheral blood was performed for each donor. This CDR3 is 15 amino acids long. V shed 6 bases and J 0 bases; nucleotides not matched to a gene: 4. The genes are TRBV12-3 or TRBV12-4 and TRBJ1-4; 7 bases match TRBD1. The sequence came from a man aged 25-40 years in good health. The sequenced sample was blood. The CDR3 nucleotides are TGTGCCAGCAGGGCCGGGACAGCAACTAATGAAAAACTGTTTTTT. This encodes CASRAGTATNEKLFF.